The T cell receptor beta chain described here comes from a study of control samples from healthy donors and cancer patients. In germline, CDR1 is LGHNA, CDR2 YSLEER. Deletions cut 0 bases from V and 2 bases from J, with 10 bases between. The CDR3 loop spans 16 amino acids. Data came from immunoSEQ multiplex PCR; TCRdb stores just in-frame clones and leaves some out. The sample records about 160,000 clones, about 94% being singletons. This clone was picked up one time. This TCR was recovered from a man aged 55 to 70 with colorectal cancer. Sequencing used PBMCs. J is TRBJ2-2 and V is TRBV4-3, with a possible D match to TRBD1 (6 bases). CDR3 residues: CASSQDRGSNTGELFF. CDR3 in DNA: TGCGCCAGCAGCCAAGATAGGGGGTCCAACACCGGGGAGCTGTTTTTT.